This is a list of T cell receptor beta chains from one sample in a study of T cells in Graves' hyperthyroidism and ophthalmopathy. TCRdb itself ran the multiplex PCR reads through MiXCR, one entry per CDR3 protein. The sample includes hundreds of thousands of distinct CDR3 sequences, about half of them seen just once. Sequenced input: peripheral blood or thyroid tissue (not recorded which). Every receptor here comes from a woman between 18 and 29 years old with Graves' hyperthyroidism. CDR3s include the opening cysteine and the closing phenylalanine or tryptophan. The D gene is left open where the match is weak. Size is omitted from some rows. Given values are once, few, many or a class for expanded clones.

cdr3_nt: TGTGCCAGCAGCTTGGAAGGGCCGGACGAGCAGTACTTC; cdr3_aa: CASSLEGPDEQYF; j_call: TRBJ2-7; d_call: NA; clone_size: few; v_call: TRBV5-8
cdr3_nt: TGTGCCAGCAGTACCCGACTACGGGGAAGGGGCTACGAGCAGTACTTC; cdr3_aa: CASSTRLRGRGYEQYF; j_call: TRBJ2-7; d_call: NA; clone_size: NA; v_call: TRBV2
cdr3_nt: TGTGCCAGCAGTGAACGGAGGACACGGAAGACCCAGTACTTC; cdr3_aa: CASSERRTRKTQYF; j_call: TRBJ2-5; d_call: NA; clone_size: NA; v_call: TRBV2
cdr3_nt: TGTGCCCCCGTGGATACGCAGTATTTT; cdr3_aa: CAPVDTQYF; j_call: TRBJ2-3; d_call: NA; clone_size: NA; v_call: TRBV10-3
cdr3_nt: TGTGCCAGTATGGCGGGAGGCAGGCCAATAGCGGGAGGCGAGCAGTACTTC; cdr3_aa: CASMAGGRPIAGGEQYF; j_call: TRBJ2-7; d_call: TRBD2; clone_size: NA; v_call: TRBV19
cdr3_nt: TGTGCCATCAGTGGACCCCCCGGGACAGGGGGCAGCAATTCACCCCTCCACTTT; cdr3_aa: CAISGPPGTGGSNSPLHF; j_call: TRBJ1-6; d_call: TRBD1; clone_size: NA; v_call: TRBV10-3
cdr3_nt: TGTGCCAGCATTAGAGGGGGGGTGAACACCATATATTTT; cdr3_aa: CASIRGGVNTIYF; j_call: TRBJ1-3; d_call: NA; clone_size: NA; v_call: TRBV7-9
cdr3_nt: TGTGCCAGCAGCCGCGGGACAGCTAAACCCTACGAGCAGTACTTC; cdr3_aa: CASSRGTAKPYEQYF; j_call: TRBJ2-7; d_call: NA; clone_size: NA; v_call: TRBV14
cdr3_nt: TGTGCCAGCAGCTTACAGGGCTTCTATGGCTACACCTTC; cdr3_aa: CASSLQGFYGYTF; j_call: TRBJ1-2; d_call: NA; clone_size: many; v_call: TRBV7-3
cdr3_nt: TGTGCCAGCAGCCAGGGACAGGTGCAAGAGACCCAGTACTTC; cdr3_aa: CASSQGQVQETQYF; j_call: TRBJ2-5; d_call: TRBD1; clone_size: many; v_call: TRBV7-9
cdr3_nt: TGCAGCGTTGACCTGAACGATAACACTGAAGCTTTCTTT; cdr3_aa: CSVDLNDNTEAFF; j_call: TRBJ1-1; d_call: NA; clone_size: NA; v_call: TRBV29-1
cdr3_nt: TGTGCCATCAGCAAGGGACTCAGCAATCAGCCCCAGCATTTT; cdr3_aa: CAISKGLSNQPQHF; j_call: TRBJ1-5; d_call: NA; clone_size: NA; v_call: TRBV10-3
cdr3_nt: TGTGCCAGCAGCACCACAGCGAACACTGAAGCTTTCTTT; cdr3_aa: CASSTTANTEAFF; j_call: TRBJ1-1; d_call: NA; clone_size: many; v_call: TRBV7-9
cdr3_nt: TGTGCCAGCCAGGACAGGAATCAGCCCCAGCATTTT; cdr3_aa: CASQDRNQPQHF; j_call: TRBJ1-5; d_call: TRBD1; clone_size: NA; v_call: TRBV7-9
cdr3_nt: TGCAGCTCGGGGGGCACAAATCAGCCCCAGCATTTT; cdr3_aa: CSSGGTNQPQHF; j_call: TRBJ1-5; d_call: NA; clone_size: NA; v_call: TRBV29-1
cdr3_nt: TGTGCCATCAGTGCCCCAACTAGCGGGAACTCCTACGAGCAGTACTTC; cdr3_aa: CAISAPTSGNSYEQYF; j_call: TRBJ2-7; d_call: TRBD2; clone_size: NA; v_call: TRBV10-3
cdr3_nt: TGTGCCAGCAGCCACGGCAGAGAGAACACTGAAGCTTTCTTT; cdr3_aa: CASSHGRENTEAFF; j_call: TRBJ1-1; d_call: NA; clone_size: NA; v_call: TRBV7-6
cdr3_nt: TGTGCCAGCAGCCGACTGACGACTGGAAACACCATATATTTT; cdr3_aa: CASSRLTTGNTIYF; j_call: TRBJ1-3; d_call: NA; clone_size: few; v_call: TRBV7-2
cdr3_nt: TGTGCCAGCAGCGGAGGGACAGGGTCTTATAGCAATCAGCCCCAGCATTTT; cdr3_aa: CASSGGTGSYSNQPQHF; j_call: TRBJ1-5; d_call: TRBD1; clone_size: few; v_call: TRBV5-1
cdr3_nt: TGCAGTGCTAGAGAACCGGGACTACGCTACGAGCAGTACTTC; cdr3_aa: CSAREPGLRYEQYF; j_call: TRBJ2-7; d_call: TRBD2; clone_size: NA; v_call: TRBV20-1
cdr3_nt: TGTGCCATCAGTGACGGCAGGGGGGCCACTGAAGCTTTCTTT; cdr3_aa: CAISDGRGATEAFF; j_call: TRBJ1-1; d_call: TRBD1; clone_size: many; v_call: TRBV10-3
cdr3_nt: TGTGCCAGCAGCTTGGTAGGGACAGGGGTGGAAGGCTACACCTTC; cdr3_aa: CASSLVGTGVEGYTF; j_call: TRBJ1-2; d_call: TRBD1; clone_size: NA; v_call: TRBV7-9
cdr3_nt: TGTGCCAGTAGCCGTGGACAGGAGGGCACCGGGGAGCTGTTTTTT; cdr3_aa: CASSRGQEGTGELFF; j_call: TRBJ2-2; d_call: NA; clone_size: NA; v_call: TRBV19
cdr3_nt: TGTGCCAGTAGTGCGGCGGGGGGCGAAACTGAAGCTTTCTTT; cdr3_aa: CASSAAGGETEAFF; j_call: TRBJ1-1; d_call: NA; clone_size: NA; v_call: TRBV19
cdr3_nt: TGCGCCAGCAGCTCAGCCCCGGGGGCCAACGTCCTGACTTTC; cdr3_aa: CASSSAPGANVLTF; j_call: TRBJ2-6; d_call: NA; clone_size: many; v_call: TRBV5-1
cdr3_nt: TGTGCCAGCAGCTGGGGGGTGCCCCAGGGCGGTCGTCCGAACACCGGGGAGCTGTTTTTT; cdr3_aa: CASSWGVPQGGRPNTGELFF; j_call: TRBJ2-2; d_call: NA; clone_size: NA; v_call: TRBV7-2
cdr3_nt: TGTGCCAGCGGGGACAGGGGGAATATGAACACTGAAGCTTTCTTT; cdr3_aa: CASGDRGNMNTEAFF; j_call: TRBJ1-1; d_call: TRBD1; clone_size: NA; v_call: TRBV25-1
cdr3_nt: TGTGCCAGCAGCTTAACGTTCACAGGGGGCTACAATGAGCAGTACTTC; cdr3_aa: CASSLTFTGGYNEQYF; j_call: TRBJ2-7; d_call: TRBD1; clone_size: NA; v_call: TRBV7-9
cdr3_nt: TGCGCCAACAGCCAAGTGAAGGGGAAGAGCAATCAGCCCCAGCATTTT; cdr3_aa: CANSQVKGKSNQPQHF; j_call: TRBJ1-5; d_call: NA; clone_size: few; v_call: TRBV7-9
cdr3_nt: TGCAGCGCCGGAGCGGGTGAAAAACTGTTTTTT; cdr3_aa: CSAGAGEKLFF; j_call: TRBJ1-4; d_call: NA; clone_size: many; v_call: TRBV29-1
cdr3_nt: TGCAGTGCTAGAGTGGGGGGCACGTTGGCTGGAAACACCATATATTTT; cdr3_aa: CSARVGGTLAGNTIYF; j_call: TRBJ1-3; d_call: NA; clone_size: few; v_call: TRBV20-1
cdr3_nt: TGCAGTGCTAGTCCCCCCGGGACTAGTCGCCCGGAGACCCAGTACTTC; cdr3_aa: CSASPPGTSRPETQYF; j_call: TRBJ2-5; d_call: TRBD2; clone_size: NA; v_call: TRBV20-1
cdr3_nt: TGTGCCACCAGCAGAGCCCGGGACTCGTTGGTCGAGCAGTACTTC; cdr3_aa: CATSRARDSLVEQYF; j_call: TRBJ2-7; d_call: NA; clone_size: many; v_call: TRBV15
cdr3_nt: TGTGCCAGCAGCTTAGTTAACAGAGAAGAGACCCAGTACTTC; cdr3_aa: CASSLVNREETQYF; j_call: TRBJ2-5; d_call: NA; clone_size: few; v_call: TRBV7-2
cdr3_nt: TGTGCCACCAGCAGAATAGGGGGGTATGGCTACACCTTC; cdr3_aa: CATSRIGGYGYTF; j_call: TRBJ1-2; d_call: NA; clone_size: many; v_call: TRBV15
cdr3_nt: TGCGCCAGCAGCCAACTTGGACTAGCGGGACAAGAGACCCAGTACTTC; cdr3_aa: CASSQLGLAGQETQYF; j_call: TRBJ2-5; d_call: TRBD2; clone_size: few; v_call: TRBV7-9
cdr3_nt: TGCGCCAGCAGCGTAAAACAGGGGACGAACACTGAAGCTTTCTTT; cdr3_aa: CASSVKQGTNTEAFF; j_call: TRBJ1-1; d_call: TRBD1; clone_size: NA; v_call: TRBV5-1
cdr3_nt: TGCGCCAGCAGCTTGAGGGGGGCGAATACTGAAGCTTTCTTT; cdr3_aa: CASSLRGANTEAFF; j_call: TRBJ1-1; d_call: NA; clone_size: few; v_call: TRBV5-1
cdr3_nt: TGTGCCGCGAGCGCGGCAGGCAATCAGCCCCAGCATTTT; cdr3_aa: CAASAAGNQPQHF; j_call: TRBJ1-5; d_call: NA; clone_size: many; v_call: TRBV10-3
cdr3_nt: TGTGCCAGCAGCTTAGCGGAACTTTTTGGCTACGAGCAGTACTTC; cdr3_aa: CASSLAELFGYEQYF; j_call: TRBJ2-7; d_call: NA; clone_size: many; v_call: TRBV7-8
cdr3_nt: TGCAGCGTTGAAGGCATAAGGAACACCGGGGAGCTGTTTTTT; cdr3_aa: CSVEGIRNTGELFF; j_call: TRBJ2-2; d_call: NA; clone_size: many; v_call: TRBV29-1
cdr3_nt: TGTGCCACCAGTGATTTTCAGGGTGTACAGCATTTT; cdr3_aa: CATSDFQGVQHF; j_call: TRBJ1-5; d_call: NA; clone_size: NA; v_call: TRBV24-1
cdr3_nt: TGCAGCGTTAAAGAGACCCAGTACTTC; cdr3_aa: CSVKETQYF; j_call: TRBJ2-5; d_call: NA; clone_size: NA; v_call: TRBV29-1
cdr3_nt: TGTGCCAGCAGTTCGAGAATCTATGGCTACACCTTC; cdr3_aa: CASSSRIYGYTF; j_call: TRBJ1-2; d_call: NA; clone_size: NA; v_call: TRBV25-1
cdr3_nt: TGTGCCATCAGTGGGGAGGACCAGCATTTT; cdr3_aa: CAISGEDQHF; j_call: TRBJ1-5; d_call: NA; clone_size: once; v_call: TRBV10-3
cdr3_nt: TGTGCCAGTATCCAGGGAGGCTATAGCAATCAGCCCCAGCATTTT; cdr3_aa: CASIQGGYSNQPQHF; j_call: TRBJ1-5; d_call: NA; clone_size: NA; v_call: TRBV19
cdr3_nt: TGTGCCAGCAGTCGGACTAGCGGGAGGATCCGGTACTTC; cdr3_aa: CASSRTSGRIRYF; j_call: TRBJ2-7; d_call: TRBD2; clone_size: NA; v_call: TRBV7-9